This section outlines one T cell receptor (beta chain) sequence together with its context. As for time point: after dendritic cell vaccination, including at tumor progression/relapse. This sample stems from a study of glioma-infiltrating T cells after dendritic cell vaccination. Study-level background: Patients received autologous tumor lysate-pulsed dendritic cell vaccination between about 2002 and 2012.

Assay: immunoSEQ multiplex PCR; the TCRdb copy retains only in-frame clones and omits some. The sample yields 91,000 or so clones, approximately 80% seen once. Trimming shortened V by 6 bases and J by 8 bases, and 12 bases separated the two germline ends. The CDR3 has 12 amino acids. Germline CDR1 MNHNY, CDR2 SVGAGI (reference sequence). The sequences come from blood, collected after dendritic cell vaccination. This TCR was recovered from a human donor with glioblastoma. This rearrangement joins TRBV6-6 to TRBJ2-3, with a tentative D call TRBD1 (5 bases). The DNA of the CDR3 is TGTGCCAGCAGCCCTCAGGGTGGTACGCAGTATTTT. Its translation is CASSPQGGTQYF.